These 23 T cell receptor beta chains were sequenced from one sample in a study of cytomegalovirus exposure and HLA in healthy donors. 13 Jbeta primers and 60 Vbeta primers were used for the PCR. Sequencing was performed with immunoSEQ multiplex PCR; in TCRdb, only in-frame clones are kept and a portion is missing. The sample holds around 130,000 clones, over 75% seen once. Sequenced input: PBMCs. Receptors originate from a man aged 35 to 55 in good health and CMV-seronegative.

The CDR3 sequence: CASSFGQPANTIYF. The CDR3 DNA follows: TGCGCCAGCAGCTTCGGACAGCCCGCTAACACCATATATTTT. This chain links TRBV5-1 with TRBJ1-3; tentative D call: TRBD1 (6 bases). CDR1 and CDR2 from the germline V gene are SGHRS and YFSETQ. The CDR3 length is 14 residues. Trimming stripped 2 bases from V and 7 bases from J, with 13 bases between.

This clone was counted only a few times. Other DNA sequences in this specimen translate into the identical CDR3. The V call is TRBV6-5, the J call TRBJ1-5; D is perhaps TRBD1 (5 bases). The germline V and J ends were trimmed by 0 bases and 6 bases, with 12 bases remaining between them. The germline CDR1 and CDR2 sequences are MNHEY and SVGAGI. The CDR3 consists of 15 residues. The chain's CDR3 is CASSYSRGVGQPQHF. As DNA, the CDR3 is TGTGCCAGCAGTTACTCGCGGGGGGTCGGTCAGCCCCAGCATTTT.

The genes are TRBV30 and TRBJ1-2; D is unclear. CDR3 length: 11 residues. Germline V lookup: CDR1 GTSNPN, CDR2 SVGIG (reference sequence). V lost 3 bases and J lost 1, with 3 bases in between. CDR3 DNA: TGTGCCTGGAGCAATAACTATGGCTACACCTTC. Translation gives CAWSNNYGYTF.

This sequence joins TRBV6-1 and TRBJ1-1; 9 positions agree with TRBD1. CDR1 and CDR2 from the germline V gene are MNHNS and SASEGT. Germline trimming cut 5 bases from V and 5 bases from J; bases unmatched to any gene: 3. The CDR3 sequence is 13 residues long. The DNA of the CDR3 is TGTGCCAGCAGTCCGGACAGGGGAACTGAAGCTTTCTTT. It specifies CASSPDRGTEAFF.

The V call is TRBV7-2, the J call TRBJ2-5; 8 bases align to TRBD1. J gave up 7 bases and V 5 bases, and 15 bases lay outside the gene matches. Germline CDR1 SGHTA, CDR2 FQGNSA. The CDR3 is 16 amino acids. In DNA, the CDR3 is TGTGCCAGCAGCCTAAAGATGGACAGGGCCCCTTTGACCCAGTACTTC. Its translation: CASSLKMDRAPLTQYF.

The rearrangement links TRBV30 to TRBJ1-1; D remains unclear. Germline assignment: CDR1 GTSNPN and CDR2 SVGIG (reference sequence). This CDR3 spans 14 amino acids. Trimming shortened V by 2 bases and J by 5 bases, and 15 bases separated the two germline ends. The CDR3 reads CAWSPWVGSTEAFF. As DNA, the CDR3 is TGTGCCTGGAGTCCATGGGTCGGGTCGACTGAAGCTTTCTTT.

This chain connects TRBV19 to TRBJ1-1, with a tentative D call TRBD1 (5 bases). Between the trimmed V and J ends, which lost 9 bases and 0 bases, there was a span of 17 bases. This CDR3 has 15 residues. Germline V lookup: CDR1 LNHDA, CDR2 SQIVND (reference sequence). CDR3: CASEDEQAMNTEAFF. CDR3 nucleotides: TGTGCCAGCGAGGACGAACAGGCAATGAACACTGAAGCTTTCTTT.

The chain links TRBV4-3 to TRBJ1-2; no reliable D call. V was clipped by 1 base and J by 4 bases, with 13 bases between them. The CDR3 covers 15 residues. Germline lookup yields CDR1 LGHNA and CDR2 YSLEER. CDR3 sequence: CASSQAITAGYGYTF. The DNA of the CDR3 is TGCGCCAGCAGCCAAGCGATCACGGCGGGCTATGGCTACACCTTC.

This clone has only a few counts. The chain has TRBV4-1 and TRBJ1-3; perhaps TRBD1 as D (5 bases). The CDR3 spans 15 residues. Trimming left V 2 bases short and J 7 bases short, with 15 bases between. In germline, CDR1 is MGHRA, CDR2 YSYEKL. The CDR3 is CASSQPSAGGNTIYF. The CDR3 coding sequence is TGCGCCAGCAGCCAACCTTCAGCGGGGGGGAACACCATATATTTT.

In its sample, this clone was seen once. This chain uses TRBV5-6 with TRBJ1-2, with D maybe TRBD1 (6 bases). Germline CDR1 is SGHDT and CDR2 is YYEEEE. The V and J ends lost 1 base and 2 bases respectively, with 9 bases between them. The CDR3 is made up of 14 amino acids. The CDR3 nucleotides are TGTGCCAGCAGCTTGATCGGACAGAACTATGGCTACACCTTC. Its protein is CASSLIGQNYGYTF.

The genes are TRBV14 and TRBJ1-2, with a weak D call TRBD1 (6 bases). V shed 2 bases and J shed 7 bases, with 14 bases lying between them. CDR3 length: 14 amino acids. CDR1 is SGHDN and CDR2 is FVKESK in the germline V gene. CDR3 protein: CASSQTGPNGGYTF. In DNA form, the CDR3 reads TGTGCCAGCAGCCAAACAGGGCCTAATGGTGGCTACACCTTC.

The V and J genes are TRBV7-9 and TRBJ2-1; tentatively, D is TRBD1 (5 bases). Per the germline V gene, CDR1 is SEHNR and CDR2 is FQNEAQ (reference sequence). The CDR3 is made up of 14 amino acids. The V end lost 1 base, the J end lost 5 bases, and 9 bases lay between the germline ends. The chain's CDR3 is CASSLEMTDNEQFF. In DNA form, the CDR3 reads TGTGCCAGCAGCTTAGAGATGACAGACAATGAGCAGTTCTTC.

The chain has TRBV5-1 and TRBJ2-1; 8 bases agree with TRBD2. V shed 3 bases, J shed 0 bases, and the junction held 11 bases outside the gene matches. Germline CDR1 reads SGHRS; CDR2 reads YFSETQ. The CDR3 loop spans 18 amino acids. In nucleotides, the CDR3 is TGCGCCAGCAGCTGGGGTCTAGGACTAGCCAACTCCTACAATGAGCAGTTCTTC. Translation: CASSWGLGLANSYNEQFF.

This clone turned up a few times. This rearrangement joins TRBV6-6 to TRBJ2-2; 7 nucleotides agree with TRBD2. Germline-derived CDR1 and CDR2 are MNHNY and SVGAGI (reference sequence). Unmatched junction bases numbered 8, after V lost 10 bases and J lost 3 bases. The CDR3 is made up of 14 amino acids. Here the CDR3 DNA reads TGTGCCACCGTGACGGGACTACACACCGGGGAGCTGTTTTTT. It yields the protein CATVTGLHTGELFF.

CDR3 protein: CASSPPAGAYEQYF. The CDR3 coding sequence is TGTGCCAGCAGCCCCCCAGCGGGAGCCTACGAGCAGTACTTC. The chain uses TRBV7-9 and TRBJ2-7; 8 bases match TRBD2. CDR3 size: 14 residues. Germline CDR1 and CDR2: SEHNR and FQNEAQ (reference sequence). The ends lost 5 bases at V and 2 bases at J; junction bases unmatched: 5. The full variable domain, rest sourced from reference TRBV7-9 and TRBJ2-7, is DTGVSQNPRHKITKRGQNVTFRCDPISEHNRLYWYRQTLGQGPEFLTYFQNEAQLEKSRLLSDRFSAERPKGSFSTLEIQRTEQGDSAMYLCASSPPAGAYEQYFGPGTRLTVT.

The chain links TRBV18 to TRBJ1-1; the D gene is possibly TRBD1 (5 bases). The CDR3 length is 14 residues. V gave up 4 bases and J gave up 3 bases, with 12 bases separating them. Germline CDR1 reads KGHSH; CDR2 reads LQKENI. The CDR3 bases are TGTGCCAGCTCACTAGGGGCAGGCGACACTGAAGCTTTCTTT. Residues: CASSLGAGDTEAFF.

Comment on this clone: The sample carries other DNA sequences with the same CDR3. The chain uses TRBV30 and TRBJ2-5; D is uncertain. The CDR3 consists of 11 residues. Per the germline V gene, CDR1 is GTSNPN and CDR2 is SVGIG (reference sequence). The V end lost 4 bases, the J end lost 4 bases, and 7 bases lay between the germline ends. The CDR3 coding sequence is TGTGCCTGGACGTCGAGAGAGACCCAGTACTTC. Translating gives CAWTSRETQYF.

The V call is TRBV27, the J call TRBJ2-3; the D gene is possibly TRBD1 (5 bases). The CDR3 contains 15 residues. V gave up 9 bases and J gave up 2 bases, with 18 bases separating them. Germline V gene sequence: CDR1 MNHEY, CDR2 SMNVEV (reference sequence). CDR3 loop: CARDPREDFTDTQYF. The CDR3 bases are TGTGCCAGAGACCCCAGGGAAGACTTCACAGATACGCAGTATTTT.

This CDR3 reads CASSWRTGVEQYF. The CDR3, as DNA: TGTGCCAGCAGTTGGCGGACGGGAGTCGAGCAGTACTTC. The chain combines TRBV6-5 with TRBJ2-7; weak D call: TRBD2 (6 bases). The CDR3 contains 13 residues. The V end lost 4 bases, the J end lost 6 bases, and 13 bases lay between the germline ends. The germline gives CDR1 MNHEY, CDR2 SVGAGI.

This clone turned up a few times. CDR3 nucleotides: TGTGCCAGCCGACAGCGCTCCTATAATTCACCCCTCCACTTT. This codes for CASRQRSYNSPLHF. V is TRBV27 and J is TRBJ1-6; tentatively, D is TRBD1 (5 bases). The V and J ends lost 8 bases and 0 bases respectively, with 8 bases between them. Per germline, CDR1 MNHEY and CDR2 SMNVEV (reference sequence). This CDR3 region has 14 residues.

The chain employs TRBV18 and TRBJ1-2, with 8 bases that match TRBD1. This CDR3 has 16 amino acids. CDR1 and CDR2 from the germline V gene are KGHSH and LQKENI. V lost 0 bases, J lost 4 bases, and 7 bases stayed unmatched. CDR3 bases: TGTGCCAGCTCACCACCGGGGACAGGCCCCCCCTATGGCTACACCTTC. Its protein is CASSPPGTGPPYGYTF.

CDR3 coding DNA: TGTGCCAGCAGTTACTCCTACTCCTACGAGCAGTACTTC. Its protein product is CASSYSYSYEQYF. The V gene is TRBV6-5, the J gene TRBJ2-5; no definite D call. The J call is doubtful: the DNA matches TRBJ2-7 better. Germline CDR1 MNHEY, CDR2 SVGAGI. The CDR3 has 13 amino acids.

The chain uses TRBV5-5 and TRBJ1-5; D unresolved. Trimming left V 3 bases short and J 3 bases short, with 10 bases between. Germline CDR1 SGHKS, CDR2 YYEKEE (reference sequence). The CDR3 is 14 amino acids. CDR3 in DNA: TGTGCCAGCAGCTCCATGACACTCAATCAGCCCCAGCATTTT. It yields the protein CASSSMTLNQPQHF.